This T cell receptor (beta chain) appears in the sequencing data of a study of OX40 agonist ivuxolimab in advanced cancers. The CDR3 length is 16 residues. CDR1 and CDR2 (germline): LGHNA, YNFKEQ. Trimming removed 0 bases at V and 3 bases at J, with 14 bases between. This table comes from immunoSEQ multiplex PCR, and its TCRdb copy is limited to in-frame clones, with some not included. The sample yields approximately 52,000 clones, about 82% seen once. The V gene is TRBV4-2, the J gene TRBJ1-1; D is unclear. Sequenced here: CD4+ or CD8+ T cells sorted from blood, sampled in a trial of the OX40 agonist ivuxolimab. The TCR was taken from an adult with an advanced solid tumor such as melanoma, head and neck, liver or kidney cancer. This CDR3 is CASSQDLRGGDTEAFF. The CDR3 DNA is TGTGCCAGCAGCCAAGATCTGAGAGGTGGGGACACTGAAGCTTTCTTT.